Each of the 29 T cell receptor beta chains below was sequenced from the same sample in a study of blood T cell repertoires in COVID-19. The data were produced by immunoSEQ multiplex PCR, yet TCRdb's version contains in-frame clones alone and is incomplete. The sample lists nearly 110,000 clones, approximately 80% occurring once. The sample consisted of peripheral blood. All receptors come from a man between 70 and 80 years old with acute or convalescent COVID-19.

The V and J genes are TRBV24-1 and TRBJ2-3, with 8 bases matching TRBD2. CDR3 length equals 17 residues. Germline V gene lookup returns CDR1 KGHDR and CDR2 SFDVKD. The J segment lost 7 bases and the V segment lost 3 bases, leaving 14 bases of the junction unmatched. The CDR3 loop reads CATSDGGGGGMSNTQYF. In DNA, the CDR3 is TGTGCCACCAGTGATGGGGGTGGCGGGGGGATGTCAAATACGCAGTATTTT.

The genes are TRBV4-1 and TRBJ1-2, with D perhaps TRBD1 (5 bases). CDR1 is MGHRA and CDR2 is YSYEKL in the germline V gene. The CDR3 contains 15 residues. The V end lost 0 bases, the J end lost 4 bases, and 12 bases lay between the germline ends. The CDR3 sequence is CASSQEQVSLYGYTF. The CDR3 coding sequence is TGCGCCAGCAGCCAAGAACAGGTCTCCCTCTATGGCTACACCTTC.

V and J are TRBV6-2 or TRBV6-3 and TRBJ1-2; TRBD1 agrees at 8 bases. The CDR3 covers 15 residues. Germline V gene data show CDR1 as MNHEY and CDR2 as SVGEGT. V lost 0 bases, J lost 3 bases, and 3 bases stayed unmatched. The CDR3 sequence: CASSYSRQGHYGYTF. In nucleotides, the CDR3 is TGTGCCAGCAGTTACTCCAGACAGGGGCACTATGGCTACACCTTC.

The V gene is TRBV12-3 or TRBV12-4, the J gene TRBJ2-5; maybe TRBD2 (5 bases). V lost 6 bases and J lost 5, with 13 bases in between. The CDR3 extends over 13 amino acids. As DNA, the CDR3 is TGTGCCAGCAGGAAAATTGGGGAGGAGACCCAGTACTTC. Its protein product is CASRKIGEETQYF.

The genes are TRBV6-6 and TRBJ1-4; weak D call: TRBD1 (6 bases). V was shortened by 6 bases and J by 5 bases, with 16 bases between the two germline ends. The CDR3 has 15 amino acids. CDR1 and CDR2 (germline): MNHNY, SVGAGI (reference sequence). The CDR3 DNA reads as TGTGCCAGCAGAGACTCGGGGGGCCCAAATGAAAAACTGTTTTTT. It is translated as CASRDSGGPNEKLFF.

The V call is TRBV5-1, the J call TRBJ1-4; D unclear. Germline values: CDR1 SGHRS, CDR2 YFSETQ. There are 14 residues in the CDR3. Trimming shortened V by 4 bases and J by 0 bases, and 7 bases separated the two germline ends. CDR3 sequence: CASSGLATNEKLFF. In DNA, the CDR3 is TGCGCCAGCAGCGGCCTTGCAACTAATGAAAAACTGTTTTTT. The complete variable domain, with remaining parts taken from reference TRBV5-1 and TRBJ1-4, reads KAGVTQTPRYLIKTRGQQVTLSCSPISGHRSVSWYQQTPGQGLQFLFEYFSETQRNKGNFPGRFSGRQFSNSRSEMNVSTLELGDSALYLCASSGLATNEKLFFGSGTQLSVL.

J is TRBJ1-1 and V is TRBV3-1 (or the pseudogene TRBV3-2); D might be TRBD1 (6 bases). CDR3 length: 13 amino acids. The V end lost 1 base, the J end lost 8 bases, and 11 bases lay between the germline ends. From germline, CDR1 is LGHDT and CDR2 YNNKEL (reference sequence). In nucleotides, the CDR3 is TGTGCCAGCAGCCAAGGAACAGGGACGGAAGCTTTCTTT. Translation gives CASSQGTGTEAFF.

J is TRBJ2-2 and V is TRBV18, with D maybe TRBD1 (6 bases). The CDR3 runs to 16 residues. CDR1 is KGHSH, CDR2 LQKENI, per germline. V dropped 3 bases and J dropped 0 bases, with 11 bases sitting between them. CDR3 protein: CASSPLGAANTGELFF. The CDR3 DNA reads TGTGCCAGCTCACCCTTGGGGGCGGCGAACACCGGGGAGCTGTTTTTT.

About this clone: The germline gene is not matched at one end of the junction; a read error may be the cause. The CDR3 DNA follows: TGCGCCAGCAGGCCTTGGACAGGGCACGAGCAGCACTTC. Translation gives CASRPWTGHEQHF. The chain recombines TRBV23-1 with TRBJ2-7, with 8 bases fitting TRBD1. TRBV23-1 is known as an ORF, though its function is uncertain. CDR3 length: 13 residues.

The V and J genes are TRBV6-5 and TRBJ2-1, with TRBD1 matching 9 bases. CDR1 and CDR2 from the germline V gene are MNHEY and SVGAGI. The length of the CDR3 is 14 residues. Losses at the gene ends were 6 bases for V and 8 bases for J; bases not matched to a gene: 8. CDR3 DNA: TGTGCCAGCAGGTATACAGGGGGCCGGGATGAGCAGTTCTTC. This translates into CASRYTGGRDEQFF.

The genes are TRBV7-2 and TRBJ2-1; tentatively, D is TRBD2 (7 bases). CDR1 SGHTA and CDR2 FQGNSA come from the germline V gene. This CDR3 has 15 residues. V lost 1 base to trimming and J lost 8 bases, with 15 bases between them. CDR3 region: CASSLGGGAVDEQFF. The CDR3 nucleotides read TGTGCCAGCAGCTTAGGTGGGGGGGCGGTGGATGAGCAGTTCTTC.

The chain carries TRBV11-2 and TRBJ1-1, with 9 bases aligning to TRBD1. This CDR3 is 15 amino acids long. J lost 5 bases, V lost 6 bases, and 10 bases had no gene match. Germline loops: CDR1 SGHAT, CDR2 FQNNGV. CDR3 sequence (DNA): TGTGCCAGCAGTTTGACAGGGGGGTTGAGAACTGAAGCTTTCTTT. It translates to CASSLTGGLRTEAFF. The variable domain in full, with the rest retrieved from reference TRBV11-2 and TRBJ1-1, is EAGVAQSPRYKIIEKRQSVAFWCNPISGHATLYWYQQILGQGPKLLIQFQNNGVVDDSQLPKDRFSAERLKGVDSTLKIQPAKLEDSAVYLCASSLTGGLRTEAFFGQGTRLTVV.

The chain joins TRBV7-2 to TRBJ2-3, with 8 bases fitting TRBD2. Germline trimming cut 4 bases from V and 0 bases from J; bases unmatched to any gene: 3. This CDR3 has 15 residues. In germline, CDR1 is SGHTA, CDR2 FQGNSA. This chain's CDR3 is CASSYGLASTDTQYF. As DNA, the CDR3 is TGTGCCAGCAGCTACGGACTAGCAAGCACAGATACGCAGTATTTT.

V and J are TRBV6-5 and TRBJ2-2; the D is unclear. The CDR3 contains 13 residues. Per germline, CDR1 MNHEY and CDR2 SVGAGI. Between the trimmed V and J ends, which lost 2 bases and 9 bases, there was a span of 10 bases. CDR3 region: CASSYKRSWELFF. CDR3 DNA: TGTGCCAGCAGTTACAAGAGATCGTGGGAGCTGTTTTTT.

The chain recombines TRBV5-1 with TRBJ1-2, with 8 bases fitting TRBD1. This CDR3 is 14 amino acids long. In germline, CDR1 is SGHRS, CDR2 YFSETQ. After removal of 4 bases from V and 7 bases from J, the junction contained 9 bases not matched to a gene. The CDR3 loop is CASSPGQGEGGYTF. As DNA, the CDR3 is TGCGCCAGCAGCCCAGGACAGGGAGAGGGTGGCTACACCTTC.

This chain links TRBV5-1 with TRBJ1-1, with D hard to call. The CDR3 is made up of 16 amino acids. Germline V gene sequence: CDR1 SGHRS, CDR2 YFSETQ. V gave up 0 bases and J gave up 1 base, with 13 bases separating them. In DNA form, the CDR3 reads TGCGCCAGCAGCTTGGCGTCTAAGCGGTCGAACACTGAAGCTTTCTTT. Protein product: CASSLASKRSNTEAFF.

This clone was picked up one time. This chain joins TRBV6-5 and TRBJ2-5, with 10 bases lining up with TRBD2. The ends lost 6 bases at V and 5 bases at J; junction bases unmatched: 9. The germline CDR1 and CDR2 sequences are MNHEY and SVGAGI. This CDR3 region has 15 residues. The chain's CDR3 is CASRKSGGEWETQYF. The CDR3 DNA is TGTGCCAGCAGAAAAAGCGGGGGGGAGTGGGAGACCCAGTACTTC.

This clone was found a few times. V gene TRBV7-6 combines with J gene TRBJ2-1; TRBD2 matches 13 bases. Germline V CDR1 and CDR2: SGHVS, FNYEAQ. The V segment lost 5 bases and the J segment 4 bases; nucleotides outside the gene matches: 8. This CDR3 region has 17 residues. The CDR3 DNA reads TGTGCCAGCAGCATGGGACTAGCGGGGAGCCAATACAATGAGCAGTTCTTC. Its protein product is CASSMGLAGSQYNEQFF.

The J gene is TRBJ2-3, the V gene TRBV7-3; D might be TRBD2 (6 bases). V was cut by 5 bases and J by 1 base, with 10 bases left in between. Looked up from germline, CDR1 is SGHTA and CDR2 is FQGTGA. This CDR3 comprises 14 residues. The chain's CDR3 is CASSQREGTDTQYF. DNA for the CDR3: TGTGCCAGCAGCCAGAGGGAGGGCACAGATACGCAGTATTTT.

This rearrangement joins TRBV18 to TRBJ1-1; 8 bases line up with TRBD1. The CDR3 consists of 14 residues. Trimming cost V 4 bases and J 8 bases; bases outside gene matches: 9. Per germline, CDR1 KGHSH and CDR2 LQKENI. CDR3 bases: TGTGCCAGCTCACTGAGGACAGGGCTTAGCGAAGCTTTCTTT. Its protein product is CASSLRTGLSEAFF.

This chain joins TRBV5-1 and TRBJ2-5; 8 bases are a match to TRBD2. The V and J ends lost 2 bases and 4 bases, in that order; junction bases with no gene match: 13. Germline V gene sequence: CDR1 SGHRS, CDR2 YFSETQ. The CDR3 runs to 17 residues. The CDR3 is CASSFAKSGGIRETQYF. Written as DNA, the CDR3 is TGCGCCAGCAGCTTCGCCAAGAGCGGGGGTATACGAGAGACCCAGTACTTC.

The V and J genes are TRBV20-1 and TRBJ2-5, with TRBD2 matching over 9 bases. This CDR3 contains 15 residues. Germline CDR1 is DFQATT and CDR2 is SNEGSKA (reference sequence). With V trimmed by 3 bases and J by 0 bases, 5 bases remained unmatched. The chain's CDR3 is CSASPSGGYQETQYF. The CDR3 DNA reads as TGCAGTGCTAGTCCGAGCGGGGGGTACCAAGAGACCCAGTACTTC.

This clone was counted once. V gene TRBV6-1 combines with J gene TRBJ1-1, with 9 bases aligning to TRBD1. V shed 2 bases, J shed 5 bases, and the junction held 15 bases outside the gene matches. Germline-derived CDR1 and CDR2 are MNHNS and SASEGT. The CDR3 contains 18 residues. This chain's CDR3 is CASSESSTGGGVRTEAFF. The CDR3 bases are TGTGCCAGCAGTGAATCCTCGACAGGGGGAGGGGTGAGGACTGAAGCTTTCTTT.

The chain employs TRBV9 and TRBJ1-2; D unclear. Trimming took off 2 bases at V and 7 bases at J, with 15 bases between the two ends. The CDR3 runs to 14 residues. Germline values: CDR1 SGDLS, CDR2 YYNGEE. The DNA for the CDR3 is TGTGCCAGCAGCGTCTCAGATGTCCCCCTTGGCTACACCTTC. The encoded protein is CASSVSDVPLGYTF.

J is TRBJ1-2 and V is TRBV5-8, with 7 bases aligning to TRBD1. The V gene's germline CDR1 is SGHTS and CDR2 YDEGEE. V lost 5 bases and J lost 4; bases outside the gene matches: 8. The CDR3 contains 14 residues. CDR3 nucleotides: TGTGCCAGCAGAGCGACAGGGACGGGCTATGGCTACACCTTC. Translation: CASRATGTGYGYTF.

The chain couples TRBV6-6 to TRBJ2-1; 12 nucleotides match TRBD2. Germline CDR1 reads MNHNY; CDR2 reads SVGAGI (reference sequence). Trimming at V came to 5 bases and at J to 7 bases, leaving 9 bases not matched to a gene. This CDR3 is built from 16 residues. In DNA form, the CDR3 reads TGTGCCAGCAGTCTAGCGGGGGGGCCAAGGGCGAATGAGCAGTTCTTC. As protein: CASSLAGGPRANEQFF.

V usage is TRBV19 and J usage is TRBJ2-3; D possibly corresponds to TRBD2 (5 bases). The V end lost 7 bases, the J end lost 2 bases, and 7 bases lay between the germline ends. The CDR3 runs to 12 residues. CDR1 is LNHDA and CDR2 is SQIVND in the germline V gene (reference sequence). CDR3 in DNA: TGTGCCAGTACGAGGGACACAGATACGCAGTATTTT. Translation gives CASTRDTDTQYF.

The chain employs TRBV12-5 and TRBJ1-2, with TRBD1 as a possible D gene (6 bases). Trimming stripped 8 bases from V and 7 bases from J, with 26 bases between. The CDR3 consists of 16 residues. The germline gives CDR1 LGHNT, CDR2 FRNRAP. DNA for the CDR3: TGTGCTAGTCCGTCACCGACGGGGGGGCTCACATTTGGCTACACCTTC. This sequence encodes CASPSPTGGLTFGYTF.

This clone appeared a few times. The same CDR3 is also encoded by other DNA sequences in this sample. This chain links TRBV19 with TRBJ2-7; 10 nucleotides line up with TRBD1. With V trimmed by 4 bases and J by 5 bases, 2 bases remained unmatched. CDR3 length: 13 amino acids. Germline V lookup: CDR1 LNHDA, CDR2 SQIVND (reference sequence). CDR3 coding DNA: TGTGCCAGTAGTAGACAGGGGGCTAACGAGCAGTACTTC. Residues: CASSRQGANEQYF.